One sample yielded the 14 T cell receptor beta chains listed below, sequenced in a study of control samples from healthy donors and cancer patients. Sequencing was performed with immunoSEQ multiplex PCR; in TCRdb, only in-frame clones are kept and a portion is missing. Of about 170,000 clones detected, 80% to 95% appear once; the ten largest clones hold over 3.5%. The sequencing sample was made of blood. These receptors were collected from a woman aged 55-70 years in good health.

V gene TRBV5-8 combines with J gene TRBJ1-5; unclear D gene. The V and J ends lost 0 bases and 2 bases respectively, with 18 bases between them. The CDR3 runs 18 residues. Germline-derived CDR1 and CDR2 are SGHTS and YDEGEE. This CDR3 reads CASSLAFGGEWGNQPQHF. CDR3 sequence (DNA): TGTGCCAGCAGCTTGGCATTTGGCGGAGAGTGGGGCAATCAGCCCCAGCATTTT.

The rearrangement links TRBV7-8 to TRBJ2-1; D is perhaps TRBD1 or TRBD2 (5 bases each). Looked up from germline, CDR1 is SGHVS and CDR2 is FQNEAQ. The CDR3 covers 17 residues. V lost 2 bases and J lost 6, with 20 bases in between. The CDR3 sequence is CASSLHNPAAGSNEQFF. The CDR3 DNA reads as TGTGCCAGCAGCTTACATAACCCGGCGGCAGGGAGCAATGAGCAGTTCTTC. The entire variable domain, with the rest obtained from reference TRBV7-8 and TRBJ2-1, is as follows: GAGVSQSPRYKVAKRGQDVALRCDPISGHVSLFWYQQALGQGPEFLTYFQNEAQLDKSGLPSDRFFAERPEGSVSTLKIQRTQQEDSAVYLCASSLHNPAAGSNEQFFGPGTRLTVL.

This chain uses TRBV5-1 with TRBJ1-1; 10 nucleotides align to TRBD1. The CDR3 loop spans 14 amino acids. With V trimmed by 4 bases and J by 6 bases, 6 bases remained unmatched. The V gene's germline CDR1 is SGHRS and CDR2 YFSETQ. The CDR3 loop is CASSLTGGLAEAFF. The DNA of the CDR3 is TGCGCCAGCAGCCTGACAGGGGGCCTCGCTGAAGCTTTCTTT.

The chain links TRBV6-4 to TRBJ1-1, with D possibly matching TRBD1 (6 bases). Trimming removed 6 bases at V and 1 base at J, with 15 bases between. Germline CDR1 is MRHNA and CDR2 is SNTAGT. CDR3 length equals 15 residues. CDR3 region: CASRPFGGANTEAFF. CDR3 coding DNA: TGTGCCAGCAGGCCGTTTGGGGGGGCGAACACTGAAGCTTTCTTT.

In the case of this clone: This same CDR3 is encoded by further DNA sequences in the sample. The chain carries TRBV10-3 and TRBJ1-1; 7 bases line up with TRBD1. The germline CDR1 and CDR2 sequences are ENHRY and SYGVKD. The CDR3 totals 14 residues. With 4 bases clipped from V and 1 base from J, the junction kept 3 bases outside the gene matches. CDR3 region: CAISVGGPNTEAFF. As DNA, the CDR3 is TGTGCCATCAGTGTAGGGGGCCCGAACACTGAAGCTTTCTTT.

This chain uses TRBV9 with TRBJ2-3, with a possible D match to TRBD1 (5 bases). Per the germline V gene, CDR1 is SGDLS and CDR2 is YYNGEE. This CDR3 has 15 residues. The V and J ends lost 0 bases and 4 bases respectively, with 12 bases between them. CDR3 amino acids: CASSVVQGPADTQYF. The CDR3 region has the DNA TGTGCCAGCAGCGTAGTCCAGGGTCCCGCAGATACGCAGTATTTT.

This clone has only a few counts. This chain joins TRBV3-1 (or the pseudogene TRBV3-2) and TRBJ1-6; D not resolved. The CDR3 extends over 16 amino acids. Trimming took 0 bases from V and 10 from J, leaving 16 bases between them. CDR1 and CDR2 from the germline V gene are LGHDT and YNNKEL (reference sequence). CDR3 sequence reads: CASSQDLAAYGSPLHF. CDR3 nucleotides: TGTGCCAGCAGCCAAGATCTTGCAGCGTATGGGTCACCCCTCCACTTT.

This chain connects TRBV13 to TRBJ1-1; no definite D call. The CDR3 has 13 amino acids. Germline V gene sequence: CDR1 PRHDT, CDR2 FYEKMQ (reference sequence). The ends were cut back, 5 bases at V and 1 base at J, with 8 bases in the middle. Here the CDR3 DNA reads TGTGCCAGCAGCCCCCGCGGGAACACTGAAGCTTTCTTT. Translated, it gives CASSPRGNTEAFF. Drawing the rest from reference TRBV13 and TRBJ1-1, the complete variable domain is AAGVIQSPRHLIKEKRETATLKCYPIPRHDTVYWYQQGPGQDPQFLISFYEKMQSDKGSIPDRFSAQQFSDYHSELNMSSLELGDSALYFCASSPRGNTEAFFGQGTRLTVV.

This chain connects TRBV18 to TRBJ1-1, with 7 bases fitting TRBD1. The junction had 11 bases not matched to a gene; V was cut back by 3 bases and J by 4 bases. This CDR3 region has 16 residues. CDR1 is KGHSH, CDR2 LQKENI, per germline. As DNA, the CDR3 is TGTGCCAGCTCACCGGACAGGATGGAATGGGGCACTGAAGCTTTCTTT. It encodes CASSPDRMEWGTEAFF.

This chain uses TRBV29-1 with TRBJ2-7; D possibly corresponds to TRBD1 (5 bases). V dropped 3 bases and J dropped 3 bases, with 6 bases sitting between them. CDR1 and CDR2 (germline): SQVTM, ANQGSEA. This CDR3 comprises 11 residues. The CDR3: CSVDQGYEQYF. Written as DNA, the CDR3 is TGCAGCGTTGATCAGGGCTACGAGCAGTACTTC.

This chain connects TRBV11-2 to TRBJ2-7, with 7 bases aligning to TRBD1. The CDR3 length is 15 residues. J gave up 3 bases and V 5 bases, and 10 bases lay outside the gene matches. Germline CDR1 is SGHAT and CDR2 is FQNNGV. The CDR3 DNA is TGTGCCAGCAGCCCCTCGGGACAGAACCTCTACGAGCAGTACTTC. This gives the protein CASSPSGQNLYEQYF.

The chain combines TRBV6-5 with TRBJ2-5; D could derive from TRBD1 or TRBD2 (6 bases each). Deletions cut 6 bases from V and 4 bases from J, with 18 bases between. The CDR3 extends over 15 amino acids. Germline lookup yields CDR1 MNHEY and CDR2 SVGAGI. For the CDR3, the DNA is TGTGCCAGCAGGACCGTATCCAGGGGAGGAGAGACCCAGTACTTC. This gives the protein CASRTVSRGGETQYF.

The chain combines TRBV6-2 or TRBV6-3 with TRBJ1-5; D remains ambiguous. The CDR3 is 12 amino acids. With 3 bases removed from V and 6 bases from J, the gap between germline ends came to 6 bases. Germline V gene data show CDR1 as MNHEY and CDR2 as SVGEGT. For the CDR3, the DNA is TGTGCCAGCAGTTATCCCCCTCAGCCCCAGCATTTT. Translation gives CASSYPPQPQHF.

The chain recombines TRBV19 with TRBJ1-1; 7 nucleotides line up with TRBD1. CDR1 is LNHDA, CDR2 SQIVND, per germline (reference sequence). J gave up 0 bases and V 7 bases, and 8 bases lay outside the gene matches. The CDR3 spans 15 residues. The CDR3 region has the DNA TGTGCCAGTACCTTTGCCAGGGGGATGAACACTGAAGCTTTCTTT. Protein: CASTFARGMNTEAFF.